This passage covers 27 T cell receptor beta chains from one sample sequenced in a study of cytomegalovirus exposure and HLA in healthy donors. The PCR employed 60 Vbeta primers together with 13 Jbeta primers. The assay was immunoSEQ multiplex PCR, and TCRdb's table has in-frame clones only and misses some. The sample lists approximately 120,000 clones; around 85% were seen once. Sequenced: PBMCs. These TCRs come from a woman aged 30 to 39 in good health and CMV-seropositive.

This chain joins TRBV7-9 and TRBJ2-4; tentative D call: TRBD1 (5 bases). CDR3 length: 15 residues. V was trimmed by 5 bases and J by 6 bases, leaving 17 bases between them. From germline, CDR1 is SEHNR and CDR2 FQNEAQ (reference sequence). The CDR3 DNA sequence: TGTGCCAGCAGCCCCCGAGTGGCAGGGTCAAACATTCAGTACTTC. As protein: CASSPRVAGSNIQYF.

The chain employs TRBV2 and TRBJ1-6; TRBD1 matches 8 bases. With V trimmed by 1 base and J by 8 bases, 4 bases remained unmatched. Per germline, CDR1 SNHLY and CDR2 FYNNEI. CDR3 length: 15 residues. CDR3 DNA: TGTGCCAGCAGTGAAGAGACAGGGGAGTATTCACCCCTCCACTTT. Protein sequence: CASSEETGEYSPLHF.

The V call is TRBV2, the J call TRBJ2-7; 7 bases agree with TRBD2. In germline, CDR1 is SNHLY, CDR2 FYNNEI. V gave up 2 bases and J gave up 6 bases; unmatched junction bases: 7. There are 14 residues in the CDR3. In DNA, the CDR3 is TGTGCCAGCAGTGAACGCGGGAGTCTTTTCGAGCAGTACTTC. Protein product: CASSERGSLFEQYF.

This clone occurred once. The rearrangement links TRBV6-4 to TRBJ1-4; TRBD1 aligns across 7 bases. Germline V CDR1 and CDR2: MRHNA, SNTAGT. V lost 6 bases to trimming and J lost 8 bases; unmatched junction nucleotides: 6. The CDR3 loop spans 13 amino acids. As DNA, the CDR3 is TGTGCCAGCAGCCTTGACAGGGCGGAAAAACTGTTTTTT. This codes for CASSLDRAEKLFF.

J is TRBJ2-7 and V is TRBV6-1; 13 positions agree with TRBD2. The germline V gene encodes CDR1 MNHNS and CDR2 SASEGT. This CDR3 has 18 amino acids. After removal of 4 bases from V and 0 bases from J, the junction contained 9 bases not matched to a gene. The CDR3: CASSGSGTSGTYSYEQYF. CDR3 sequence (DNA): TGTGCCAGCAGTGGATCCGGGACTAGCGGGACTTACTCCTACGAGCAGTACTTC.

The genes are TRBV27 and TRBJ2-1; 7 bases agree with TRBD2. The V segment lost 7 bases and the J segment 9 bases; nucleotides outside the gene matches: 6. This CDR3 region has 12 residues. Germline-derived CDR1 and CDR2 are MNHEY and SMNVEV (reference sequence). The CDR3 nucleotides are TGTGCCAGCAAATTGGGGGGGAGTGAGCAGTTCTTC. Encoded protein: CASKLGGSEQFF.

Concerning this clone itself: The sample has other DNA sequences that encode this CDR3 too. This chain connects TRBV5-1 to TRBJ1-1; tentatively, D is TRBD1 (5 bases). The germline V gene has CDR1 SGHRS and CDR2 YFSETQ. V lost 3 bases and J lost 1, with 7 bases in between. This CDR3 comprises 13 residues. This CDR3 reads CASSSQGNTEAFF. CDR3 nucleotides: TGCGCCAGCAGCTCCCAGGGGAACACTGAAGCTTTCTTT.

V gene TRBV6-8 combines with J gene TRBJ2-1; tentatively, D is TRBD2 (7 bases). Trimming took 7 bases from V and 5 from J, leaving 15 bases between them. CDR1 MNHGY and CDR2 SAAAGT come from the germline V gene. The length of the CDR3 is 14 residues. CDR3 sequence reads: CASKGGAPDNEQFF. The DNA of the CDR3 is TGTGCCAGCAAGGGGGGGGCACCAGACAATGAGCAGTTCTTC.

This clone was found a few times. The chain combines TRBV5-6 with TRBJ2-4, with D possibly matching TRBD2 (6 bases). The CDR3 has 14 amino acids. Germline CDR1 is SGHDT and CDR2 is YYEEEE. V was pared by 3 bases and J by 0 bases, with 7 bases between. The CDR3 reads CASSSGLAKNIQYF. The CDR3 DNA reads TGTGCCAGCAGCTCGGGACTAGCCAAAAACATTCAGTACTTC. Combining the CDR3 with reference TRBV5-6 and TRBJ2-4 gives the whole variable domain DAGVTQSPTHLIKTRGQQVTLRCSPKSGHDTVSWYQQALGQGPQFIFQYYEEEERQRGNFPDRFSGHQFPNYSSELNVNALLLGDSALYLCASSSGLAKNIQYFGAGTRLSVL.

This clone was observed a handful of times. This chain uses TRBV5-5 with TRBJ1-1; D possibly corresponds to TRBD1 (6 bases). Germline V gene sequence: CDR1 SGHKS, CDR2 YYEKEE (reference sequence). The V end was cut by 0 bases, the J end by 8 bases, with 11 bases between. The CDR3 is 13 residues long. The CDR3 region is CASSLELRGEAFF. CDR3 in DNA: TGTGCCAGCAGCTTGGAACTGAGGGGGGAAGCTTTCTTT.

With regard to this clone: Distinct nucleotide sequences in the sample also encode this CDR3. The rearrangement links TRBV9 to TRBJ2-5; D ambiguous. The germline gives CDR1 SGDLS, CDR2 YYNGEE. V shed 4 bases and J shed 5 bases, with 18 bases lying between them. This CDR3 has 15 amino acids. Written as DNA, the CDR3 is TGTGCCAGCAGCCCGACACCAAGACCCTGGGAGACCCAGTACTTC. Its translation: CASSPTPRPWETQYF.

The CDR3 DNA follows: TGTGCCAGCAGTTTATCCGACAGGAAGAACACTGAAGCTTTCTTT. Residues: CASSLSDRKNTEAFF. The chain links TRBV28 to TRBJ1-1, with D perhaps TRBD1 (6 bases). The CDR3 is 15 residues long. The V end was cut by 1 base, the J end by 1 base, with 10 bases between. Germline CDR1 is MDHEN and CDR2 is SYDVKM.

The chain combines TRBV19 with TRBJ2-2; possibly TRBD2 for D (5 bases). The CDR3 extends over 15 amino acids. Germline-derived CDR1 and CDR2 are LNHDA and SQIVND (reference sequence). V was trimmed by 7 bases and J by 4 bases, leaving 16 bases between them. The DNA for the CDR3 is TGTGCCAGTACCTCCGGACTGATGTCCACCGGGGAGCTGTTTTTT. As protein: CASTSGLMSTGELFF.

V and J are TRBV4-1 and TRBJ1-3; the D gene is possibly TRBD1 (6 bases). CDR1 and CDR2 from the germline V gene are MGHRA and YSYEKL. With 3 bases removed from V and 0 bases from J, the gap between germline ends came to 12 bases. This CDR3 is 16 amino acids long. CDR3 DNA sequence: TGCGCCAGCAGCCAGGGGGGGGCTAGCTCTGGAAACACCATATATTTT. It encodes CASSQGGASSGNTIYF.

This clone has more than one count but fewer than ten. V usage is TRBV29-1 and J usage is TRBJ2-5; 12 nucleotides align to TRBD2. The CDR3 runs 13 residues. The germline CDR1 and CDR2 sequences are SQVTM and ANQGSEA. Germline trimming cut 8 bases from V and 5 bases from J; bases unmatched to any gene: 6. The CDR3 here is CSTTSGGMETQYF. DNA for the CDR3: TGCAGCACCACTAGCGGGGGGATGGAGACCCAGTACTTC.

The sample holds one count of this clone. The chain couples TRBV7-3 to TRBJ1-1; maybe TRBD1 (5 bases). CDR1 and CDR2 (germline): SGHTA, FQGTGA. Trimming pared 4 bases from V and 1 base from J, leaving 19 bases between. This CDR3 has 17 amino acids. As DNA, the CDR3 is TGTGCCAGCAGCTCCACCTTGTTGGGGGAGGGGAACACTGAAGCTTTCTTT. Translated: CASSSTLLGEGNTEAFF.

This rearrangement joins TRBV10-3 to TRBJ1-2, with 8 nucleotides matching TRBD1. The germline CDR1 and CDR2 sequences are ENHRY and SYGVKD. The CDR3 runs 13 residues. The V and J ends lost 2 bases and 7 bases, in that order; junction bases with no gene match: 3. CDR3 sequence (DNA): TGTGCCATCAGTGAGCCCGACAGGGGTGGCTACACCTTC. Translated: CAISEPDRGGYTF.

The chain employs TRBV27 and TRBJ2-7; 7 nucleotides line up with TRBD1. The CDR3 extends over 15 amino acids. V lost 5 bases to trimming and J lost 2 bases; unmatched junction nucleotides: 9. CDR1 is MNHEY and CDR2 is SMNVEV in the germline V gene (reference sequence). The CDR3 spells CASSLPDRIAYEQYF. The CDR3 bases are TGTGCCAGCAGTCTACCGGACAGGATCGCCTACGAGCAGTACTTC.

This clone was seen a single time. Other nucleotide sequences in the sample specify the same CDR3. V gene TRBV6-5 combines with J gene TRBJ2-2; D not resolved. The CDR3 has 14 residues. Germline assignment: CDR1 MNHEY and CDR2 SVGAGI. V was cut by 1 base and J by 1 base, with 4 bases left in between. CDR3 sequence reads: CASSYWQNTGELFF. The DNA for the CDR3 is TGTGCCAGCAGTTACTGGCAGAACACCGGGGAGCTGTTTTTT.

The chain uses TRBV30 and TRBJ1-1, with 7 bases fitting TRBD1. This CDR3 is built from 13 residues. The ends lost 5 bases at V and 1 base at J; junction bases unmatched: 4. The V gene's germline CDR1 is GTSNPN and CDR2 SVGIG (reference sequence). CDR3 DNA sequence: TGTGCCTGGGCGGGACAGCAGAACACTGAAGCTTTCTTT. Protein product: CAWAGQQNTEAFF. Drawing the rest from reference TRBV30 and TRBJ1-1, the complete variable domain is SQTIHQWPATLVQPVGSPLSLECTVEGTSNPNLYWYRQAAGRGLQLLFYSVGIGQISSEVPQNLSASRPQDRQFILSSKKLLLSDSGFYLCAWAGQQNTEAFFGQGTRLTVV.

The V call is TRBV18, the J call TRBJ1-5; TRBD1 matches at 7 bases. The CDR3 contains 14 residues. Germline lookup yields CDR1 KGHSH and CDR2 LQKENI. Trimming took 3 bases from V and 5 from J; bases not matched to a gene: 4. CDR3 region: CASSPDRAYQPQHF. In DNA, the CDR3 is TGTGCCAGCTCACCTGACAGGGCTTATCAGCCCCAGCATTTT.

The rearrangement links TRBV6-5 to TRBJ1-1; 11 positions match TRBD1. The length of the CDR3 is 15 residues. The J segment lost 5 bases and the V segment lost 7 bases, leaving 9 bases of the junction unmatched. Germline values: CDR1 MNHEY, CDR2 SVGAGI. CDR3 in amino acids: CASTSRTGGMTEAFF. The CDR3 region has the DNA TGTGCCAGCACTTCTCGGACAGGGGGCATGACTGAAGCTTTCTTT.

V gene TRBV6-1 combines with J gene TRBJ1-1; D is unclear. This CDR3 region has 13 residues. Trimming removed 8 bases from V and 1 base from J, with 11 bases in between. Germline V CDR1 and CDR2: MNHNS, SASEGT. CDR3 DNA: TGTGCCAGCTCCTTGGAGGGGAACACTGAAGCTTTCTTT. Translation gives CASSLEGNTEAFF.

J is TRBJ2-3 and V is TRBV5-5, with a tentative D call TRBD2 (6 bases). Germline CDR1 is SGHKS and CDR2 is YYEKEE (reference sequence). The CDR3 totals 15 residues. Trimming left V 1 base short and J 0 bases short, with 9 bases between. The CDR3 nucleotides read TGTGCCAGCAGCTTGAATAGCGGCAGCACAGATACGCAGTATTTT. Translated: CASSLNSGSTDTQYF.

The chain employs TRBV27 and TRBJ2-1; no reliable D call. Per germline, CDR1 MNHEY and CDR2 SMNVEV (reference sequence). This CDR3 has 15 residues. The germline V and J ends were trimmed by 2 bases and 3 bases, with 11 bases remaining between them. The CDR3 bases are TGTGCCAGCAGTTTAAGAGCGACCCACTACAATGAGCAGTTCTTC. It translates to CASSLRATHYNEQFF.

CDR3 in DNA: TGTGCCAGCAGCGCAGGGGCTGGGGCCAACGTCCTGACTTTC. As protein: CASSAGAGANVLTF. The chain has TRBV9 and TRBJ2-6; D may be TRBD1 (6 bases). This CDR3 contains 14 residues. V lost 3 bases, J lost 2 bases, and 6 bases lay in between. CDR1 is SGDLS and CDR2 is YYNGEE in the germline V gene.

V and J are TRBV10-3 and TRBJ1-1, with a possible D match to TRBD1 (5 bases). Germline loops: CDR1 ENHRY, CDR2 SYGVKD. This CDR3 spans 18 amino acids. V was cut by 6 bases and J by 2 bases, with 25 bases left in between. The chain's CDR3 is CAIRGGGTGVAGNTEAFF. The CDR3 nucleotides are TGTGCCATCAGGGGAGGTGGGACGGGGGTTGCGGGAAACACTGAAGCTTTCTTT.